The 11 T cell receptor beta chains in this list originate from one sample, sequenced in a study of shared clonotypes between healthy human individuals. The protocol was immunoSEQ multiplex PCR, while the TCRdb copy is restricted to in-frame clones and leaves out a portion. The table includes approximately 600,000 clones, 85% to 95% detected once. Naive CD8 isolation took CD45RO-negative cells positively selected for CCR7 and excluded terminally differentiated effector memory CD45RA+ cells. The sequenced sample was naive CD8+ T cells sorted from blood. These TCRs come from a woman between 25 and 40 years old in good health.

The chain recombines TRBV20-1 with TRBJ1-1; D may be TRBD1 (5 bases). The germline V gene has CDR1 DFQATT and CDR2 SNEGSKA (reference sequence). The CDR3 is 10 amino acids. Deletions cut 5 bases from V and 5 bases from J, with 6 bases between. CDR3 region: CSAWGTEAFF. DNA for the CDR3: TGCAGTGCTTGGGGGACTGAAGCTTTCTTT.

DNA for the CDR3: TGCAGCGCTAGATCCAGGGGTGAAGGACTTCAAAATGAGCAGTTCTTC. It is translated as CSARSRGEGLQNEQFF. The rearrangement uses TRBV29-1 and TRBJ2-1, with a weak D call TRBD1 (6 bases). Trimming stripped 7 bases from V and 7 bases from J, with 26 bases between. Germline values: CDR1 SQVTM, CDR2 ANQGSEA. The CDR3 runs to 16 residues.

V and J are TRBV2 and TRBJ2-5, with TRBD2 matching 8 bases. Trimming at V came to 7 bases and at J to 3 bases, leaving 4 bases not matched to a gene. The V gene's germline CDR1 is SNHLY and CDR2 FYNNEI. The CDR3 loop spans 13 amino acids. The CDR3 loop reads CASNRAGEETQYF. The CDR3 DNA sequence: TGTGCCAGCAATAGAGCGGGAGAAGAGACCCAGTACTTC.

This chain joins TRBV7-9 and TRBJ2-7, with 7 bases fitting TRBD2. The germline CDR1 and CDR2 sequences are SEHNR and FQNEAQ (reference sequence). The trim removed 4 bases at V and 2 bases at J, leaving 8 bases unmatched. This CDR3 contains 15 residues. CDR3 sequence: CASSSSGARTYEQYF. CDR3 nucleotide sequence: TGTGCCAGCAGCTCAAGCGGGGCTAGAACCTACGAGCAGTACTTC.

This chain connects TRBV7-9 to TRBJ2-1; D is uncertain. The CDR3 is made up of 13 amino acids. The V end was cut by 5 bases, the J end by 6 bases, with 11 bases between. CDR1 is SEHNR and CDR2 is FQNEAQ in the germline V gene (reference sequence). CDR3 sequence: CASSPNTGNEQFF. The CDR3 DNA sequence: TGTGCCAGCAGCCCTAACACTGGCAATGAGCAGTTCTTC.

The rearrangement uses TRBV2 and TRBJ2-6; TRBD1 is a possible D gene (5 bases). The CDR3 totals 20 residues. Trimming shortened V by 3 bases and J by 1 base, and 22 bases separated the two germline ends. CDR1 SNHLY and CDR2 FYNNEI come from the germline V gene. The CDR3 spells CASSDISRQGHHSGANVLTF. CDR3 in DNA: TGTGCCAGCAGTGATATCTCGCGGCAGGGTCATCATTCTGGGGCCAACGTCCTGACTTTC.

The chain carries TRBV18 and TRBJ1-4; 8 bases are shared with TRBD1. This CDR3 comprises 14 residues. The germline gives CDR1 KGHSH, CDR2 LQKENI. The trim removed 3 bases at V and 6 bases at J, leaving 3 bases unmatched. The CDR3 region is CASSPGTGDEKLFF. CDR3 DNA sequence: TGTGCCAGCTCACCCGGGACAGGAGATGAAAAACTGTTTTTT.

This chain links TRBV28 with TRBJ2-7; D may be TRBD2 (6 bases). The germline V gene has CDR1 MDHEN and CDR2 SYDVKM. Trimming cost V 5 bases and J 3 bases, with 17 bases left between them. There are 15 residues in the CDR3. CDR3 in amino acids: CASSRSSGEGYEQYF. The DNA for the CDR3 is TGTGCCAGCAGTCGTAGTTCGGGAGAGGGCTACGAGCAGTACTTC.

On this clone itself: Other DNA sequences within the sample encode an identical CDR3. The CDR3 region has the DNA TGTGCCAGCAGTTTAGAGGGGACAGGGTTCTCATACGAGCAGTACTTC. As protein: CASSLEGTGFSYEQYF. V is TRBV27 and J is TRBJ2-7; 9 positions match TRBD1. The germline CDR1 and CDR2 sequences are MNHEY and SMNVEV (reference sequence). The CDR3 has 16 amino acids. V trimming: 2 bases; J trimming: 4 bases; junction bases outside the gene matches: 9.

V and J are TRBV28 and TRBJ1-1; D ambiguous. There are 13 residues in the CDR3. V dropped 10 bases and J dropped 8 bases, with 20 bases sitting between them. Looked up from germline, CDR1 is MDHEN and CDR2 is SYDVKM. In DNA form, the CDR3 reads TGTGCCATTGCCCGGGATTACATACAAGAAGCTTTCTTT. This encodes CAIARDYIQEAFF.

This chain uses TRBV28 with TRBJ2-7, with a possible D match to TRBD2 (6 bases). Between the trimmed V and J ends, which lost 6 bases and 7 bases, there was a span of 25 bases. The CDR3 has 16 amino acids. CDR1 and CDR2 from the germline V gene are MDHEN and SYDVKM. The CDR3 DNA sequence: TGTGCCAGCAGAGGCCCGGGAGTCCAAGGGGCCTGGGAGCAGTACTTC. It codes for CASRGPGVQGAWEQYF.